This T cell receptor beta chain is from a study of early T cells in non-severe SARS-CoV-2 infection. Looked up from germline, CDR1 is DFQATT and CDR2 is SNEGSKA (reference sequence). Trimming pared 3 bases from V and 6 bases from J, leaving 15 bases between. The length of the CDR3 is 14 residues. One entry per CDR3 protein, called by TCRdb with MiXCR from the 5' RACE reads. This sample has 70,000 to 90,000 distinct CDR3 sequences, with about 15% found just once. This clonotype was counted many times. The source of this sequence is an adult who was a healthcare worker with PCR-confirmed SARS-CoV-2 infection or an uninfected control (not recorded which). This chain links TRBV20-1 with TRBJ1-5; TRBD1 is a possible D gene (6 bases). The sequencing input was whole blood. CDR3 sequence reads: CSASPQGMAQPQHF. CDR3 nucleotides: TGCAGTGCTAGCCCGCAGGGGATGGCTCAGCCCCAGCATTTT.